This TCR beta chain was observed in a study of control samples from healthy donors and cancer patients. This CDR3 contains 16 residues. V dropped 3 bases and J dropped 6; count of bases not matched to a gene: 10. Germline CDR1 and CDR2: MGHRA and YSYEKL. Sequenced by immunoSEQ multiplex PCR; TCRdb stores in-frame clones only, minus some. The table has roughly 98,000 clones, just over 90% seen once; the top ten hold 8% to 9.5%. The count of this clone is one. The chain uses TRBV4-1 and TRBJ1-2; 10 bases are a match to TRBD1. Sequencing input: blood. This receptor was identified in a young man in good health. The CDR3 sequence: CASSQALDRGRNGYTF. Written as DNA, the CDR3 is TGCGCCAGCAGCCAGGCCCTGGACAGGGGGAGGAATGGCTACACCTTC.